These 13 T cell receptor beta chains came from one sample sequenced in a study of T-cell reconstitution after alpha-beta-depleted transplantation in children (TCRdb year 2016). Library preparation used PCR. TCRdb names Illumina HiSeq 2500 as the instrument used. TCR libraries were prepared with molecular barcoding, using unique molecular identifiers to normalize TCRbeta repertoire quantification. TCRdb applied fastp at Q25 and MiXCR to the public reads, then kept only in-frame beta chains. All rows with the same CDR3 protein become a single entry with the most common DNA and genes. The table for this sample lists some 400,000 distinct CDR3 sequences; roughly 21% of them were counted only once. The ten largest account for over 3.5% of the sample. The sequencing here drew on PBMCs from the stem cell graft donor, taken from the stem cell graft. All receptors derive from a human donor who donated a stem cell graft to a child with acute myeloid leukemia.

This clonotype was recorded at least ten times. The chain carries TRBV29-1 and TRBJ2-2; D gene ambiguous. CDR3 length: 11 residues. The germline V gene encodes CDR1 SQVTM and CDR2 ANQGSEA. V was trimmed by 4 bases and J by 4 bases, leaving 4 bases between them. The CDR3 reads CSVGSTGELFF. CDR3 nucleotide sequence: TGCAGCGTTGGCAGCACCGGGGAGCTGTTTTTT.

The chain couples TRBV10-3 to TRBJ2-7; D assignment may be TRBD1 or TRBD2 (6 bases each). The germline V gene encodes CDR1 ENHRY and CDR2 SYGVKD. Trimming took 7 bases from V and 6 from J, leaving 19 bases between them. This CDR3 spans 14 amino acids. In nucleotides, the CDR3 is TGTGCCATCAAATACCGTGGGGGGCCTGGCGAGCAGTACTTC. Amino acids: CAIKYRGGPGEQYF.

This clonotype was found a few times. The chain recombines TRBV12-3 or TRBV12-4 with TRBJ2-3; 11 bases are shared with TRBD1. The CDR3 runs 16 residues. V lost 7 bases to trimming and J lost 4 bases; unmatched junction nucleotides: 10. CDR3 sequence: CASNFGGQGDADTQYF. CDR3 nucleotide sequence: TGTGCCAGCAATTTCGGGGGACAGGGGGACGCAGATACGCAGTATTTT.

This clonotype was seen at least ten times. The chain employs TRBV10-1 and TRBJ1-5, with no clear D. The CDR3 spans 13 residues. Germline V lookup: CDR1 WNHNN, CDR2 SYGVQD (reference sequence). The V end lost 8 bases, the J end lost 2 bases, and 10 bases lay between the germline ends. CDR3 DNA: TGCGCCAGCCTCCAGTGGGGCAATCAGCCCCAGCATTTT. Protein: CASLQWGNQPQHF.

V gene TRBV27 combines with J gene TRBJ2-3; D ambiguous. Trimming stripped 7 bases from V and 2 bases from J, with 13 bases between. Germline V lookup: CDR1 MNHEY, CDR2 SMNVEV (reference sequence). This CDR3 has 14 amino acids. CDR3 amino acids: CASKRALVTDTQYF. The CDR3 DNA is TGTGCCAGCAAACGGGCCTTGGTCACAGATACGCAGTATTTT.

The chain couples TRBV28 to TRBJ1-5; unclear D gene. Germline V gene sequence: CDR1 MDHEN, CDR2 SYDVKM. Trimming removed 5 bases at V and 4 bases at J, with 3 bases between. This CDR3 comprises 11 residues. The CDR3 sequence: CASSQNQPQHF. In DNA, the CDR3 is TGTGCCAGCAGTCAGAATCAGCCCCAGCATTTT.

Only a few counts were recorded for this clonotype. The chain couples TRBV7-2 to TRBJ2-1; D gene uncertain. Germline lookup yields CDR1 SGHTA and CDR2 FQGNSA. The CDR3 runs to 16 residues. V was cut by 4 bases and J by 7 bases, with 20 bases left in between. In DNA, the CDR3 is TGTGCCAGCAGCTCCTACTCCTGGGTAGCTGGTAATGAGCAGTTCTTC. Translating it yields CASSSYSWVAGNEQFF.

This clonotype was counted many times. V is TRBV12-3 or TRBV12-4 and J is TRBJ2-1; 9 positions agree with TRBD2. The junction had 1 base not matched to a gene; V was cut back by 3 bases and J by 4 bases. This CDR3 is built from 14 residues. The chain's CDR3 is CASSLREGYNEQFF. CDR3 sequence (DNA): TGTGCCAGCAGTTTGCGGGAGGGGTACAATGAGCAGTTCTTC.

This clonotype was detected only a few times. The genes are TRBV27 and TRBJ1-1, with D perhaps TRBD1 (6 bases). Germline CDR1 MNHEY, CDR2 SMNVEV (reference sequence). The CDR3 sequence is 15 residues long. V gave up 5 bases and J gave up 4 bases, with 17 bases separating them. The CDR3 DNA reads TGTGCCAGCAGTCCTTCAGGGCGGGGGCCCACTGAAGCTTTCTTT. It codes for CASSPSGRGPTEAFF.

This clonotype has more than one count but fewer than ten. This rearrangement joins TRBV7-2 to TRBJ2-7; no reliable D call. Germline CDR1 reads SGHTA; CDR2 reads FQGNSA. Trimming left V 5 bases short and J 0 bases short, with 11 bases between. There are 14 residues in the CDR3. This chain's CDR3 is CASSPDSSSYEQYF. CDR3 in DNA: TGTGCCAGCAGCCCTGACTCGAGCTCCTACGAGCAGTACTTC.

The chain recombines TRBV5-1 with TRBJ2-1; D is possibly TRBD1 (5 bases). Germline CDR1 is SGHRS and CDR2 is YFSETQ. The CDR3 runs 15 residues. Trimming took 1 base from V and 6 from J, leaving 14 bases between them. CDR3 nucleotides: TGCGCCAGCAGCTTGAGACAGACCGCAGTCAATGAGCAGTTCTTC. Amino acid sequence: CASSLRQTAVNEQFF.

The V and J genes are TRBV5-1 and TRBJ2-1, with TRBD2 identical over 8 bases. Germline CDR1 and CDR2: SGHRS and YFSETQ. The CDR3 covers 15 residues. J lost 4 bases, V lost 3 bases, and 6 bases had no gene match. CDR3 DNA: TGCGCCAGCAGCTCAAGCGGGGGCCTTTACAATGAGCAGTTCTTC. Translating it yields CASSSSGGLYNEQFF.

V and J are TRBV7-9 and TRBJ2-1, with no clear D. Germline V CDR1 and CDR2: SEHNR, FQNEAQ (reference sequence). The CDR3 is 14 amino acids. V was shortened by 5 bases and J by 7 bases, with 15 bases between the two germline ends. CDR3 bases: TGTGCCAGCAGCCTAAACGGCGGCCGGAATGAGCAGTTCTTC. Translated, it gives CASSLNGGRNEQFF. Full variable domain (outside the CDR3, taken from reference TRBV7-9 and TRBJ2-1): DTGVSQNPRHKITKRGQNVTFRCDPISEHNRLYWYRQTLGQGPEFLTYFQNEAQLEKSRLLSDRFSAERPKGSFSTLEIQRTEQGDSAMYLCASSLNGGRNEQFFGPGTRLTVL.